This TCR beta chain derives from a study of blood T cell repertoires in COVID-19 (TCRdb year 2020). In terms of the full investigation: Samples covering the acute and convalescent phases of COVID-19 were provided by collaborators in the United States, Italy and Spain. The material from the prospective study consisted of cDNA or gDNA derived from T cells, B-cell-depleted T cells, or PBMCs. The dataset comprised deeply sampled blood TCRbeta repertoires from subjects exposed to, actively infected with, or recovered from COVID-19. The repertoires were made available in a free public database intended to serve as a resource for research on the immune response to SARS-CoV-2. Samples were obtained from the ongoing ImmuneRACE study (first 160 participants) and from over 1,000 subjects provided by 6 global collaborators. The sample metadata nearly always contained a de-identified subject ID, COVID-19 status, age in years and sex. HLA class I and class II types, where available, came from metadata supplied by the sample provider rather than from assay-based typing. The research as a whole found: Clinical and demographic metadata were provided uncurated, with the amount varying by source and participant.

As regards this clone: The specificity of this receptor is unknown. The input lacks base qualities; no much larger clone sits a single base away.

Whole blood was collected in K2EDTA tubes by collaborating institutions according to the institutions' own protocols. For TCRbeta analysis, collaborator samples were shipped as frozen whole blood, as isolated PBMCs, or as DNA extracted from either sample type. TCRbeta CDR3 regions were amplified from genomic DNA using the immunoSEQ Assay, a bias-controlled multiplex PCR. The authors' pipeline ran thus. The number of nucleated cells in each sample was estimated from the amplification of reference gene primers within the assay. To quantify the absolute abundance of each unique TCRbeta CDR3 rearrangement, sequence reads were collapsed and filtered. Productive Simpson clonality was computed per sample as the square root of Simpson's diversity index over productive rearrangements. Drawn from immuneACCESS, this table holds only the in-frame rearrangements with V and J called that TCRdb kept. Clones are partly lost; checked studies trace under half to an unresolved V gene and leave the rest unexplained. V, J and clone size were drawn from that table, and D and trimming were deduced from the DNA. The sample yields tens of thousands of clones; 80% were counted once. Approximately 4.6% of the sample rests with the top ten.

The germline V gene (reference sequence) gives CDR1 as SGHAT and CDR2 as FQDESV. V loses 0 bases at its end and J loses 6 bases; junction bases beyond the gene matches: 8. The CDR3, cysteine through phenylalanine, is 17 amino acids long. CDR3 DNA is the only sequence kept; it has 51 bases, read in frame from the first base. The clonotype comes from a woman in her seventies with acute or convalescent COVID-19. Specimen: peripheral blood. This chain is built from TRBV11-1 and TRBJ1-6, with TRBD1 identical over 7 junction bases. CDR3 protein: CASSLAGTVGFNSPLHF. In nucleotides, the sequence is TGTGCCAGCAGCTTAGCCGGGACAGTGGGATTTAATTCACCCCTCCACTTT. Beyond the CDR3, the reference TRBV11-1 and TRBJ1-6 genes provide the residues; the full variable domain reads: EAEVAQSPRYKITEKSQAVAFWCDPISGHATLYWYRQILGQGPELLVQFQDESVVDDSQLPKDRFSAERLKGVDSTLKIQPAELGDSAMYLCASSLAGTVGFNSPLHFGNGTRLTVT.